The present T cell receptor (beta chain) was sequenced within a study of blood T cells in healthy people across ages. Study results and limitations: It was the long-lived donors that had more naive CD4+ cells and higher diversity than aged donors. Estimates of diversity drawn from one million T cells were considered underestimates.

In each sample, at least 6.5 million PBMCs were isolated. Concerning this clonotype: The target antigen is unknown.

The second PCR ran roughly 7 to 11 cycles with a sample-barcoded 5' primer and J-beta primers. TCRdb re-derived calls from the 5' RACE reads in MiXCR, one entry per CDR3 protein. Here the sample spans 980,000 or so distinct CDR3 sequences, around 46% being singletons. With 0 bases clipped from V and 4 bases from J, the junction kept 7 bases outside the gene matches. The CDR3 is 15 amino acids. The germline V gene encodes CDR1 DFQATT and CDR2 SNEGSKA (reference sequence). Material: blood. The receptor was isolated from a man younger than 45 in good health. The chain recombines TRBV20-1 with TRBJ2-7; 9 nucleotides agree with TRBD1. The CDR3 spells CSARDPGQGFYEQYF. The CDR3, as DNA: TGCAGTGCTAGAGACCCGGGACAGGGTTTTTACGAGCAGTACTTC.